The T cell receptor beta chain described here comes from a study of blood T cell repertoires in COVID-19 (dated by TCRdb to about 2020). Notes on the research overall: Samples covering the acute and convalescent phases of COVID-19 were provided by collaborators in the United States, Italy and Spain. The dataset comprised deeply sampled blood TCRbeta repertoires from subjects exposed to, actively infected with, or recovered from COVID-19. HLA class I and class II types, where available, came from metadata supplied by the sample provider rather than from assay-based typing. The sample metadata nearly always contained a de-identified subject ID, COVID-19 status, age in years and sex. Samples were obtained from the ongoing ImmuneRACE study (first 160 participants) and from about 1,300 subjects provided by 6 global collaborators. A freely available public database, intended as a resource for researchers studying the immune response to SARS-CoV-2, is where the repertoires were released. The material from the prospective study consisted of cDNA or gDNA derived from T cells, B-cell-depleted T cells, or PBMCs. Paper-wide results and their limitations: How much clinical and demographic metadata was included differed by source and by participant, and the metadata was provided uncurated.

Whole blood was collected in K2EDTA tubes by collaborating institutions according to the institutions' own protocols. For TCRbeta analysis, collaborator samples were shipped as frozen whole blood, as isolated PBMCs, or as DNA extracted from either sample type. TCRbeta CDR3 regions were amplified from genomic DNA by means of the immunoSEQ Assay, a bias-controlled multiplex PCR. In the paper's pipeline: Nucleated cell counts per sample were estimated from amplification of reference gene primers within the assay. To quantify the absolute abundance of each unique TCRbeta CDR3 rearrangement, sequence reads were collapsed and filtered. Productive Simpson clonality was computed per sample as the square root of Simpson's diversity index over productive rearrangements. Held by TCRdb, this immuneACCESS table contains in-frame sequences only and omits some clones. Under half of the omission traces to an unresolved V gene where checked; the cause of the rest is unknown. The V and J calls and the clone size are those of that table, but D and trimming were determined from the DNA. The table for this sample lists about 290,000 clones; around 89% of them were counted only once. The ten top clones hold roughly 4.8% of the sample.

Turning to this clone: There is no known antigen for this receptor. Qualities for individual bases were not recorded, and no much larger clone is one base off.

The V and J ends are trimmed by 5 bases and 10 bases, leaving 9 bases between them. The CDR3 goes from the cysteine to the phenylalanine over 11 residues. Of all the DNA, just the CDR3 is kept, 33 bases in frame from base 1. The sequence is built from TRBV12-3 or TRBV12-4 and TRBJ2-1; TRBD2 could be the D gene, as 5 bases match. Sequencing used peripheral blood. This clonotype was obtained from a man aged 40-49 years with acute or convalescent COVID-19. For the CDR3, the sequence is CASSLPGEQFF. The DNA reads as follows: TGTGCCAGCAGTCTCCCGGGGGAGCAGTTCTTC.